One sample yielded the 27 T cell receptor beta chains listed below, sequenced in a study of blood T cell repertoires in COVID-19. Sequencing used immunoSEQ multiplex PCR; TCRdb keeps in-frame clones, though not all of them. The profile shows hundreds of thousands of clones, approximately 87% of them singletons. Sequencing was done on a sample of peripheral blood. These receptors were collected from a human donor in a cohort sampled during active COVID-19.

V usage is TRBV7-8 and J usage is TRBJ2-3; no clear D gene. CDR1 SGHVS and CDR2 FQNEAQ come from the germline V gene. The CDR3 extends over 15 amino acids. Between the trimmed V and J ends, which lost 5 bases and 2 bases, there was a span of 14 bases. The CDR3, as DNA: TGTGCCAGCAGCCCATTCCAGCGACCCACAGATACGCAGTATTTT. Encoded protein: CASSPFQRPTDTQYF.

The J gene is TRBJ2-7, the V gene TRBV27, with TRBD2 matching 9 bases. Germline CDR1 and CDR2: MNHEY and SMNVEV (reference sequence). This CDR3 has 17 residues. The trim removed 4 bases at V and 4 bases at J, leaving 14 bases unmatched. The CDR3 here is CASSSYLGREGTYEQYF. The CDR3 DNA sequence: TGTGCCAGCAGTTCCTACCTAGGGCGGGAGGGTACGTACGAGCAGTACTTC.

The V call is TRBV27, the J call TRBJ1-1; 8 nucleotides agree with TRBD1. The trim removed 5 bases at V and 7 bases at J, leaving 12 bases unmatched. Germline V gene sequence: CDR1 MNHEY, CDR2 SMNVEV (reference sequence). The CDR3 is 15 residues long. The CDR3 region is CASSPRDRSVYEAFF. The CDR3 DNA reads TGTGCCAGCAGTCCGCGGGACAGGAGCGTATATGAAGCTTTCTTT.

In DNA form, the CDR3 reads TGTGCCAGCAGTGAAGTACCCCGTGCAGTCCTAGCCAAAAACATTCAGTACTTC. This translates into CASSEVPRAVLAKNIQYF. V usage is TRBV6-1 and J usage is TRBJ2-4, with no clear D. Germline assignment: CDR1 MNHNS and CDR2 SASEGT. The CDR3 is made up of 18 amino acids. Trimming left V 1 base short and J 0 bases short, with 16 bases between.

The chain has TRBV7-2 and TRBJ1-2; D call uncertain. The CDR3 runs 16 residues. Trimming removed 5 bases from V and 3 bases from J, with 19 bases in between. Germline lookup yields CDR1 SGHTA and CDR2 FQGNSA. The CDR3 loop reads CASSPQTQAGYYGYTF. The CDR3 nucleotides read TGTGCCAGCAGCCCACAGACCCAGGCAGGATACTATGGCTACACCTTC.

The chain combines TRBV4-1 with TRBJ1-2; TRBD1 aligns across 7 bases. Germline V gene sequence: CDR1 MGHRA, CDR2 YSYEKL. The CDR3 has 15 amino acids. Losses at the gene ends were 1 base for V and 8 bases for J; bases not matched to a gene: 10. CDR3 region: CASSQAVDRSDGYTF. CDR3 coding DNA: TGCGCCAGCAGCCAAGCAGTGGACAGGTCTGACGGCTACACCTTC.

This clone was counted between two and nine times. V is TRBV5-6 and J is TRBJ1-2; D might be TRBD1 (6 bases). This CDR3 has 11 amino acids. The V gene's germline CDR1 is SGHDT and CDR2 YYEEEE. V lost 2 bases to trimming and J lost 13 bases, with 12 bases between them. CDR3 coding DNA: TGTGCCAGCAGCTTCGGGCAGGGGCTCACCTTC. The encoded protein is CASSFGQGLTF.

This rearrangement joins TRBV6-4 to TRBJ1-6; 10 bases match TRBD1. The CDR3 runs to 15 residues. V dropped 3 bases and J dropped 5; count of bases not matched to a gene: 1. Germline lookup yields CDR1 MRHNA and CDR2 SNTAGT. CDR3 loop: CASSEGQGNNSPLHF. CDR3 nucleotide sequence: TGTGCCAGCAGTGAGGGACAGGGGAATAATTCACCCCTCCACTTT.

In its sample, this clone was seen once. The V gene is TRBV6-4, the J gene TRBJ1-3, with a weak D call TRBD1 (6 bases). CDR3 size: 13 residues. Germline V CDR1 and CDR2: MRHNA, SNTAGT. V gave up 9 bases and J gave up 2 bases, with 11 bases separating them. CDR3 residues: CARIRGPGNTIYF. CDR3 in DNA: TGTGCCAGGATCAGGGGCCCTGGAAACACCATATATTTT.

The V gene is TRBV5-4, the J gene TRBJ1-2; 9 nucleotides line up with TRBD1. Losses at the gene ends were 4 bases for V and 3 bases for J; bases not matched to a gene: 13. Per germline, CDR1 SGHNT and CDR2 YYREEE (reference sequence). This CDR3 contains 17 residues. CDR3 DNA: TGTGCCAGCAGCCATGATTACAGGGGGCGGCGGTACTATGGCTACACCTTC. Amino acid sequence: CASSHDYRGRRYYGYTF.

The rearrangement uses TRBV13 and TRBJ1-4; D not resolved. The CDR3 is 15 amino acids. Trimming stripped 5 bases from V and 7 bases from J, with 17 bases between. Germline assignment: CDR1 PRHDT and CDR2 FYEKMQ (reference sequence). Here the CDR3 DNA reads TGTGCCAGCAGCATCCATGGGCGCCCGACTGAAAAACTGTTTTTT. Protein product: CASSIHGRPTEKLFF.

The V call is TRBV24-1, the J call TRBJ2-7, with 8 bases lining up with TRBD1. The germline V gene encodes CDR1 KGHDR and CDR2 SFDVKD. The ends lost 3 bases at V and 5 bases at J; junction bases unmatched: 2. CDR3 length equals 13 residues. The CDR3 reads CATSDPDRDEQYF. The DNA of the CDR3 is TGTGCCACCAGTGATCCGGACAGGGACGAGCAGTACTTC.

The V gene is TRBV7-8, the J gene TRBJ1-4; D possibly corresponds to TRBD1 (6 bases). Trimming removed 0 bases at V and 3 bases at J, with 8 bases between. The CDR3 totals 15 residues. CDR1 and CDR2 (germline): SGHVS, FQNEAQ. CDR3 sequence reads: CASSLARGSNEKLFF. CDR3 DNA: TGTGCCAGCAGCTTAGCGAGGGGGTCTAATGAAAAACTGTTTTTT.

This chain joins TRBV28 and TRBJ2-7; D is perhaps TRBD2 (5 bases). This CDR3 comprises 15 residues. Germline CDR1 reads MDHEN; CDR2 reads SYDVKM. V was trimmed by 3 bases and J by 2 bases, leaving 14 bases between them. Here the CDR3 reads CASSFSRGLTYEQYF. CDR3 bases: TGTGCCAGCAGTTTTTCCCGGGGTTTAACCTACGAGCAGTACTTC.

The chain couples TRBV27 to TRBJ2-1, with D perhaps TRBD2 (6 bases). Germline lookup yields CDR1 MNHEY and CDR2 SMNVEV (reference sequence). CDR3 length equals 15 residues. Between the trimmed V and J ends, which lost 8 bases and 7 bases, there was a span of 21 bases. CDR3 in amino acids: CASAGGLPGWNEQFF. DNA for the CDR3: TGTGCCAGCGCTGGGGGACTCCCCGGATGGAATGAGCAGTTCTTC.

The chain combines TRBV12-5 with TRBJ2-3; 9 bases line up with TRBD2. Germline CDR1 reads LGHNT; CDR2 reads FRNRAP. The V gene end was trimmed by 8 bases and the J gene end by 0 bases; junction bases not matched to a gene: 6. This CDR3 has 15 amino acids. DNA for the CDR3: TGTGCTAGTTGGGGACTAGCTCTGAGCACAGATACGCAGTATTTT. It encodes CASWGLALSTDTQYF.

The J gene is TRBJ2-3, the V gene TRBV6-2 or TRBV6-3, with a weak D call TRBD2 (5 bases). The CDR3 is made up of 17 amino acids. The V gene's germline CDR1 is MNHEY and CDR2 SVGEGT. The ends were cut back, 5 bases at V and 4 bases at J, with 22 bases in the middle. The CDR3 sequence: CASSPPWGAQHADTQYF. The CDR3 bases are TGTGCCAGCAGTCCCCCTTGGGGAGCCCAACACGCAGATACGCAGTATTTT.

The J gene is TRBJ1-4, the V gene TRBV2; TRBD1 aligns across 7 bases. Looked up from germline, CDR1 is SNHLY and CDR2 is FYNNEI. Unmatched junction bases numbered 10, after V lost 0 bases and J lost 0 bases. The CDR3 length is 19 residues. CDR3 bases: TGTGCCAGCAGTGAAGCACGACAGGGTCCCCTTGCAACTAATGAAAAACTGTTTTTT. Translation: CASSEARQGPLATNEKLFF.

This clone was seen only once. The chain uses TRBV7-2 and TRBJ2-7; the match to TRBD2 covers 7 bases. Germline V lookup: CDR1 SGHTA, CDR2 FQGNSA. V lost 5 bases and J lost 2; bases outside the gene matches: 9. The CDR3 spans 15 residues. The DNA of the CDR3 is TGTGCCAGCAGCCCGTTGGGGGGAGGGGCCTACGAGCAGTACTTC. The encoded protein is CASSPLGGGAYEQYF.

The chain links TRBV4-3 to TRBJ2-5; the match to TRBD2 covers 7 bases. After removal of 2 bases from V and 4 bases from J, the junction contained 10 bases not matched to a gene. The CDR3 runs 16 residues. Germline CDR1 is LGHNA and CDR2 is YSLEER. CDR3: CASSQIGRGLGETQYF. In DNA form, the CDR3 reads TGCGCCAGCAGCCAAATTGGGAGGGGCCTGGGAGAGACCCAGTACTTC.

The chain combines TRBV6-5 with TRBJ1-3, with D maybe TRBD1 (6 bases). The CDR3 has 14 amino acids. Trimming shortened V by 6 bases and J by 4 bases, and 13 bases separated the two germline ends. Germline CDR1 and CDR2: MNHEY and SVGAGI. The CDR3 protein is CASSPRGFGNTIYF. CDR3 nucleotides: TGTGCCAGCAGCCCGAGGGGGTTCGGAAACACCATATATTTT.

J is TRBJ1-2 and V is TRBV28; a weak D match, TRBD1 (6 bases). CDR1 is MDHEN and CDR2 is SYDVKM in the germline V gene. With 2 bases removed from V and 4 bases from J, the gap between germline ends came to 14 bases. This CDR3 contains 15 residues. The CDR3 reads CASSLRGAVGYGYTF. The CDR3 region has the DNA TGTGCCAGCAGTTTACGGGGGGCTGTGGGCTATGGCTACACCTTC.

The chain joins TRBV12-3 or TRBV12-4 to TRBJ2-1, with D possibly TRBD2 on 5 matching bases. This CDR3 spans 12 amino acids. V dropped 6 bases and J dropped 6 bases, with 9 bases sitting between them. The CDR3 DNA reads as TGTGCCAGCAGCCGAGGAGGCAATGAGCAGTTCTTC. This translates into CASSRGGNEQFF.

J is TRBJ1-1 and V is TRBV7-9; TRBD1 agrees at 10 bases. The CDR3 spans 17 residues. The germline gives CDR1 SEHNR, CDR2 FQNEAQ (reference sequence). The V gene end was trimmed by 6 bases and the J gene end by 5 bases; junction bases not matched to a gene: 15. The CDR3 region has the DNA TGTGCCAGCAGACTATCCCTGGGACAGGGGAGAGAAACTGAAGCTTTCTTT. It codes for CASRLSLGQGRETEAFF.

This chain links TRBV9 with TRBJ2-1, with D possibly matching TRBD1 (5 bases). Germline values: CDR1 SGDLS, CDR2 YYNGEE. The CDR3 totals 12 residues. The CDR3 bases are TGTGCGTCGGAAGGGGCCTCAAGTGAGCAGTTCTTC. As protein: CASEGASSEQFF.

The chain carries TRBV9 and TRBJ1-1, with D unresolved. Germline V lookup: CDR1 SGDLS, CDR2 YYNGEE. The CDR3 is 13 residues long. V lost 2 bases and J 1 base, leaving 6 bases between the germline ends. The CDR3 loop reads CASSVWPNTEAFF. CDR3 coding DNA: TGTGCCAGCAGCGTGTGGCCGAACACTGAAGCTTTCTTT.

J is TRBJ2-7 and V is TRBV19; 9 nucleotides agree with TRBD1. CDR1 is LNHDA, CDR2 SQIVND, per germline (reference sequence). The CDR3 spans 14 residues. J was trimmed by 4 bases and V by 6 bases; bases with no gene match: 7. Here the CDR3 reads CASRPDRGVYEQYF. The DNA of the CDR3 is TGTGCCAGTAGGCCCGACAGGGGGGTGTACGAGCAGTACTTC.